This T cell receptor (beta chain) was recorded in a study of cytomegalovirus exposure and HLA in healthy donors. V shed 4 bases and J 5 bases; nucleotides not matched to a gene: 7. Germline CDR1 reads LNHDA; CDR2 reads SQIVND (reference sequence). The CDR3 is made up of 14 amino acids. The PCR made use of 60 Vbeta and 13 Jbeta primers. The assay was immunoSEQ multiplex PCR, and TCRdb's table has in-frame clones only and misses some. Here the sample spans some 140,000 clones, around 75% being singletons. The receptor's source is a man aged 30 to 39 in good health and CMV-seropositive. Sequencing used PBMCs. V gene TRBV19 combines with J gene TRBJ2-7; TRBD1 agrees at 8 bases. This CDR3 reads CASSTWTGLDEQYF. In DNA, the CDR3 is TGTGCCAGTAGTACCTGGACAGGGTTGGACGAGCAGTACTTC. Full variable domain (missing parts from reference TRBV19 and TRBJ2-7): DGGITQSPKYLFRKEGQNVTLSCEQNLNHDAMYWYRQDPGQGLRLIYYSQIVNDFQKGDIAEGYSVSREKKESFPLTVTSAQKNPTAFYLCASSTWTGLDEQYFGPGTRLTVT.